This passage covers 25 T cell receptor beta chains from one sample sequenced in a study of cytomegalovirus exposure and HLA in healthy donors (dated by TCRdb to the late 2010s). Libraries were prepared through the immunoSEQ multiplex PCR assay. For the multiplex PCR, a mixture combining 60 forward primers for TCR Vbeta segments and 13 reverse primers for TCR Jbeta segments was used. TCRdb limited this immuneACCESS table to in-frame rearrangements with V and J called. A share of clones is missing; checked studies link under half to unresolved V genes, and the rest is unexplained. This sample comprises over 150,000 clones, under 80% of them detected only once. About 4.5% of the sample is taken by the ten largest. Sequencing was carried out using PBMCs. These receptors were collected from a man aged 35-49 years in good health and CMV-seronegative.

The genes are TRBV7-9 and TRBJ2-3, with 9 bases aligning to TRBD1. Per the germline V gene, CDR1 is SEHNR and CDR2 is FQNEAQ (reference sequence). V shed 2 bases, J shed 4 bases, and the junction held 7 bases outside the gene matches. The CDR3 runs 16 residues. CDR3 region: CASSLLDRGISDTQYF. The CDR3 nucleotides read TGTGCCAGCAGCTTACTGGACAGGGGAATTTCAGATACGCAGTATTTT.

A few counts support this clone. V and J are TRBV7-9 and TRBJ1-4; D call uncertain. Per germline, CDR1 SEHNR and CDR2 FQNEAQ (reference sequence). The CDR3 is 12 residues long. Trimming shortened V by 3 bases and J by 7 bases, and 6 bases separated the two germline ends. The CDR3 DNA follows: TGTGCCAGCAGCTTCCACAGTGAAAAACTGTTTTTT. Translated: CASSFHSEKLFF.

This clone was counted between two and nine times. V usage is TRBV6-1 and J usage is TRBJ1-2; no firm D call. The V and J ends lost 1 base and 4 bases respectively, with 7 bases between them. The CDR3 contains 13 residues. CDR1 and CDR2 (germline): MNHNS, SASEGT. The CDR3 nucleotides read TGTGCCAGCAGTGAAGGCGTCTTCTATGGCTACACCTTC. Residues: CASSEGVFYGYTF.

This clone has just a few counts. The chain couples TRBV4-3 to TRBJ1-2; tentative D call: TRBD1 (5 bases). Trimming left V 4 bases short and J 4 bases short, with 10 bases between. Germline lookup yields CDR1 LGHNA and CDR2 YSLEER. This CDR3 comprises 13 residues. CDR3 loop: CASSRGASYGYTF. Written as DNA, the CDR3 is TGCGCCAGCAGCCGCGGGGCCTCCTATGGCTACACCTTC.

The chain recombines TRBV4-3 with TRBJ2-2; no reliable D call. CDR1 LGHNA and CDR2 YSLEER come from the germline V gene. Trimming removed 1 base from V and 6 bases from J, with 6 bases in between. This CDR3 is built from 13 residues. CDR3 amino acids: CASSQGRPGELFF. DNA for the CDR3: TGCGCCAGCAGCCAAGGGCGGCCCGGGGAGCTGTTTTTT.

The chain combines TRBV7-3 with TRBJ2-2; 7 bases are shared with TRBD1. The CDR3 length is 16 residues. In germline, CDR1 is SGHTA, CDR2 FQGTGA. J gave up 5 bases and V 6 bases, and 12 bases lay outside the gene matches. The chain's CDR3 is CASRFPGQSATGELFF. The CDR3 coding sequence is TGTGCCAGCAGATTCCCGGGACAGTCGGCAACCGGGGAGCTGTTTTTT. The variable domain in full, with the rest retrieved from reference TRBV7-3 and TRBJ2-2, is GAGVSQTPSNKVTEKGKYVELRCDPISGHTALYWYRQSLGQGPEFLIYFQGTGAADDSGLPNDRFFAVRPEGSVSTLKIQRTERGDSAVYLCASRFPGQSATGELFFGEGSRLTVL.

The CDR3 protein is CASSVESGNYGYTF. As DNA, the CDR3 is TGTGCCAGCAGCGTAGAGTCAGGGAACTATGGCTACACCTTC. The gene calls are TRBV9 and TRBJ1-2, with D perhaps TRBD1 (5 bases). Trimming cost V 0 bases and J 2 bases, with 8 bases left between them. CDR3 length: 14 amino acids. Germline V gene data show CDR1 as SGDLS and CDR2 as YYNGEE. The full variable domain, with the rest looked up from reference TRBV9 and TRBJ1-2, is DSGVTQTPKHLITATGQRVTLRCSPRSGDLSVYWYQQSLDQGLQFLIQYYNGEERAKGNILERFSAQQFPDLHSELNLSSLELGDSALYFCASSVESGNYGYTFGSGTRLTVV.

The chain links TRBV5-1 to TRBJ2-1, with D maybe TRBD1 (6 bases). The germline gives CDR1 SGHRS, CDR2 YFSETQ. V was cut by 5 bases and J by 0 bases, with 9 bases left in between. The CDR3 sequence is 14 residues long. The CDR3 nucleotides are TGCGCCAGCAGGGGGGCAGGCTCCTACAATGAGCAGTTCTTC. This sequence encodes CASRGAGSYNEQFF.

This clone was seen only a few times. V and J are TRBV18 and TRBJ2-3; TRBD1 might be the D (6 bases). The CDR3 is 13 residues long. CDR1 KGHSH and CDR2 LQKENI come from the germline V gene. V lost 3 bases and J lost 6, with 10 bases in between. CDR3 coding DNA: TGTGCCAGCTCACCGTCAGGGGAGGATACGCAGTATTTT. Its protein is CASSPSGEDTQYF. Full variable domain (rest looked up from reference TRBV18 and TRBJ2-3): NAGVMQNPRHLVRRRGQEARLRCSPMKGHSHVYWYRQLPEEGLKFMVYLQKENIIDESGMPKERFSAEFPKEGPSILRIQQVVRGDSAAYFCASSPSGEDTQYFGPGTRLTVL.

The chain couples TRBV9 to TRBJ1-2; tentative D call: TRBD1 (5 bases). CDR1 SGDLS and CDR2 YYNGEE come from the germline V gene. V was clipped by 3 bases and J by 2 bases, with 14 bases between them. This CDR3 comprises 15 residues. CDR3 DNA sequence: TGTGCCAGCAGCGGCTTAGTGGAGGGGAACTATGGCTACACCTTC. This encodes CASSGLVEGNYGYTF.

V gene TRBV7-9 combines with J gene TRBJ2-5; D call uncertain. Deletions cut 3 bases from V and 3 bases from J, with 5 bases between. The length of the CDR3 is 12 residues. Germline V CDR1 and CDR2: SEHNR, FQNEAQ (reference sequence). The CDR3 DNA follows: TGTGCCAGCAGCTTCCGGGAAGAGACCCAGTACTTC. Translated: CASSFREETQYF.

The CDR3 loop is CASSLVYEGYGYTF. The CDR3, as DNA: TGTGCCAGCAGCTTAGTCTACGAGGGATATGGCTACACCTTC. The chain carries TRBV7-2 and TRBJ1-2, with D hard to call. Germline V lookup: CDR1 SGHTA, CDR2 FQGNSA. This CDR3 contains 14 residues. V dropped 1 base and J dropped 5 bases, with 11 bases sitting between them.

The chain has TRBV6-4 and TRBJ2-3; 7 bases are a match to TRBD2. From germline, CDR1 is MRHNA and CDR2 SNTAGT. The CDR3 loop spans 13 amino acids. V shed 4 bases, J shed 5 bases, and the junction held 3 bases outside the gene matches. The CDR3 reads CASSAGGEDTQYF. CDR3 coding DNA: TGTGCCAGCAGTGCGGGAGGTGAAGATACGCAGTATTTT.

The chain employs TRBV7-2 and TRBJ2-6; 7 nucleotides agree with TRBD1. The germline CDR1 and CDR2 sequences are SGHTA and FQGNSA. The CDR3 runs 13 residues. The trim removed 2 bases at V and 10 bases at J, leaving 2 bases unmatched. The CDR3 here is CASSLQGVNVLTF. Written as DNA, the CDR3 is TGTGCCAGCAGCTTACAGGGGGTAAACGTCCTGACTTTC.

The chain links TRBV6-5 to TRBJ2-7; TRBD1 matches 8 bases. This CDR3 region has 14 residues. Germline trimming cut 6 bases from V and 4 bases from J; bases unmatched to any gene: 8. Germline CDR1 is MNHEY and CDR2 is SVGAGI. The CDR3 bases are TGTGCCAGCAGGATTTCAGGGGGCAGTTACGAGCAGTACTTC. Protein sequence: CASRISGGSYEQYF.

The CDR3 bases are TGTGCCAGCAGCTGGGGCGGGGGCAGCTATGGCTACACCTTC. Amino acid sequence: CASSWGGGSYGYTF. This sequence joins TRBV5-8 and TRBJ1-2; maybe TRBD1 (6 bases). V shed 3 bases and J shed 4 bases, with 13 bases lying between them. Germline values: CDR1 SGHTS, CDR2 YDEGEE. The CDR3 is made up of 14 amino acids.

This clone came up once. J is TRBJ2-2 and V is TRBV11-2; the D gene is possibly TRBD2 (6 bases). Trimming removed 2 bases from V and 6 bases from J, with 13 bases in between. The germline CDR1 and CDR2 sequences are SGHAT and FQNNGV. The CDR3 runs to 15 residues. The CDR3 DNA follows: TGTGCCAGCAGCTTATGGGTGTCGGGGGCCGGGGAGCTGTTTTTT. It encodes CASSLWVSGAGELFF.

This rearrangement joins TRBV30 to TRBJ1-3; a possible D gene is TRBD1 (5 bases). Germline CDR1 is GTSNPN and CDR2 is SVGIG (reference sequence). The V end was cut by 1 base, the J end by 0 bases, with 13 bases between. There are 16 residues in the CDR3. Here the CDR3 DNA reads TGTGCCTGGAGTGGACCCGGACATCCCTCTGGAAACACCATATATTTT. Protein sequence: CAWSGPGHPSGNTIYF.

This clone was found a few times. The J gene is TRBJ1-3, the V gene TRBV7-9; the D is unclear. This CDR3 is built from 15 residues. Germline assignment: CDR1 SEHNR and CDR2 FQNEAQ (reference sequence). V was clipped by 3 bases and J by 0 bases, with 9 bases between them. The CDR3 spells CASSFSESSGNTIYF. The CDR3 DNA reads TGTGCCAGCAGCTTCTCCGAGAGCTCTGGAAACACCATATATTTT.

The chain employs TRBV2 and TRBJ1-4; 9 bases are shared with TRBD1. CDR3 size: 15 residues. Trimming took 3 bases from V and 8 from J; bases not matched to a gene: 7. The V gene's germline CDR1 is SNHLY and CDR2 FYNNEI. For the CDR3, the DNA is TGTGCCAGCAGTGATTTTGGGACAGGGAACGAAAAACTGTTTTTT. Its translation: CASSDFGTGNEKLFF.

This clone has more than one count but fewer than ten. The rearrangement links TRBV4-1 to TRBJ2-5, with D possibly TRBD2 on 5 matching bases. Looked up from germline, CDR1 is MGHRA and CDR2 is YSYEKL. The CDR3 runs to 13 residues. The V and J ends lost 5 bases and 5 bases respectively, with 12 bases between them. This CDR3 is CASSYFRGETQYF. CDR3 in DNA: TGCGCCAGCAGCTATTTTCGAGGGGAGACCCAGTACTTC.

The rearrangement links TRBV7-9 to TRBJ2-5; D gene ambiguous. This CDR3 has 12 amino acids. CDR1 and CDR2 (germline): SEHNR, FQNEAQ (reference sequence). V lost 5 bases, J lost 2 bases, and 6 bases lay in between. The CDR3 loop reads CASSIPQETQYF. The CDR3 bases are TGTGCCAGCAGCATCCCTCAAGAGACCCAGTACTTC. Full variable domain (rest looked up from reference TRBV7-9 and TRBJ2-5): DTGVSQNPRHKITKRGQNVTFRCDPISEHNRLYWYRQTLGQGPEFLTYFQNEAQLEKSRLLSDRFSAERPKGSFSTLEIQRTEQGDSAMYLCASSIPQETQYFGPGTRLLVL.

The chain employs TRBV13 and TRBJ2-1, with TRBD1 matching over 11 bases. Germline trimming cut 0 bases from V and 7 bases from J; bases unmatched to any gene: 2. The CDR3 spans 15 residues. The V gene's germline CDR1 is PRHDT and CDR2 FYEKMQ (reference sequence). The CDR3 bases are TGTGCCAGCAGCTTAGGGGACAGGGGGCCGAATGAGCAGTTCTTC. It is translated as CASSLGDRGPNEQFF.

The chain employs TRBV9 and TRBJ1-1; maybe TRBD1 (5 bases). Germline loops: CDR1 SGDLS, CDR2 YYNGEE. The CDR3 loop spans 14 amino acids. The V end lost 0 bases, the J end lost 6 bases, and 12 bases lay between the germline ends. The CDR3 nucleotides read TGTGCCAGCAGCGTAGTCGCACAGGCGGCTGAAGCTTTCTTT. Its translation is CASSVVAQAAEAFF.

This clone was found a few times. The chain uses TRBV5-6 and TRBJ2-3; 12 bases align to TRBD2. CDR3 length: 18 amino acids. After removal of 4 bases from V and 4 bases from J, the junction contained 13 bases not matched to a gene. CDR1 is SGHDT, CDR2 YYEEEE, per germline. DNA for the CDR3: TGTGCCAGCAGCCGTCTTGCCCGACTAGCGGGGGACGCAGATACGCAGTATTTT. It yields the protein CASSRLARLAGDADTQYF.